These 9 T cell receptor beta chains originate from one sample sequenced in a study of blood T cell repertoires in COVID-19. Libraries were prepared by immunoSEQ multiplex PCR; TCRdb keeps only in-frame clonotypes and omits some of them. The sample records fewer than 60,000 clones, 80% to 90% being singletons. Material: peripheral blood. The receptors shown here come from a human donor with active COVID-19. The donor label of this sample is uncertain.

V usage is TRBV7-2 and J usage is TRBJ2-7, with 7 bases that match TRBD2. The CDR3 covers 14 residues. Germline V lookup: CDR1 SGHTA, CDR2 FQGNSA. J lost 0 bases, V lost 5 bases, and 4 bases had no gene match. The CDR3 DNA reads as TGTGCCAGCAGCCCCGGACTAGTCTCCTACGAGCAGTACTTC. This gives the protein CASSPGLVSYEQYF.

The rearrangement uses TRBV3-1 (or the pseudogene TRBV3-2) and TRBJ2-1; no reliable D call. Trimming left V 2 bases short and J 9 bases short, with 8 bases between. CDR3 length: 12 residues. CDR1 and CDR2 (germline): LGHDT, YNNKEL (reference sequence). The CDR3 region is CASSQSRSEQFF. CDR3 in DNA: TGTGCCAGCAGCCAAAGTCGGAGTGAGCAGTTCTTC.

This clone was seen a single time. The chain has TRBV2 and TRBJ1-4; D perhaps matches TRBD1 (5 bases). CDR3 size: 15 residues. V was clipped by 4 bases and J by 8 bases, with 17 bases between them. Looked up from germline, CDR1 is SNHLY and CDR2 is FYNNEI. Here the CDR3 DNA reads TGTGCCAGCAGTGCAGTGGGGCAGGGTGGGGAAAAACTGTTTTTT. Its translation is CASSAVGQGGEKLFF. Filled out from reference TRBV2 and TRBJ1-4, the complete variable domain reads EPEVTQTPSHQVTQMGQEVILRCVPISNHLYFYWYRQILGQKVEFLVSFYNNEISEKSEIFDDQFSVERPDGSNFTLKIRSTKLEDSAMYFCASSAVGQGGEKLFFGSGTQLSVL.

This clone was observed a handful of times. This rearrangement joins TRBV6-6 to TRBJ2-7, with TRBD1 matching 7 bases. V was pared by 1 base and J by 1 base, with 4 bases of the junction left unmatched. This CDR3 spans 15 amino acids. Germline CDR1 is MNHNY and CDR2 is SVGAGI (reference sequence). The CDR3, as DNA: TGTGCCAGCAGTTACTTGAGGGGGCAATCCTACGAGCAGTACTTC. Its translation: CASSYLRGQSYEQYF.

This clone was seen once. The chain links TRBV18 to TRBJ2-4; 10 bases line up with TRBD1. V lost 3 bases to trimming and J lost 7 bases; unmatched junction nucleotides: 3. The CDR3 is made up of 14 amino acids. Germline lookup yields CDR1 KGHSH and CDR2 LQKENI. CDR3: CASSPRDRGNIQYF. As DNA, the CDR3 is TGTGCCAGCTCACCGAGGGACAGGGGTAACATTCAGTACTTC.

The chain joins TRBV2 to TRBJ2-6; tentatively, D is TRBD2 (6 bases). The germline V gene encodes CDR1 SNHLY and CDR2 FYNNEI. Trimming cost V 5 bases and J 3 bases, with 8 bases left between them. The CDR3 length is 14 residues. The CDR3 is CASSRGFGANVLTF. The CDR3 nucleotides read TGTGCCAGCAGTCGGGGGTTTGGGGCCAACGTCCTGACTTTC.

This chain joins TRBV2 and TRBJ1-5, with D possibly being TRBD1 (5 bases). V lost 7 bases, J lost 0 bases, and 10 bases lay in between. Germline V CDR1 and CDR2: SNHLY, FYNNEI. There are 14 residues in the CDR3. This CDR3 reads CASKERGSNQPQHF. In DNA, the CDR3 is TGTGCCAGCAAGGAAAGGGGTAGCAATCAGCCCCAGCATTTT.

V is TRBV18 and J is TRBJ1-1, with D tentatively TRBD1 (6 bases). The CDR3 sequence is 15 residues long. V lost 3 bases to trimming and J lost 1 base, with 12 bases between them. Germline lookup yields CDR1 KGHSH and CDR2 LQKENI. The CDR3 region has the DNA TGTGCCAGCTCACCGCAGGACAGTCCGAACACTGAAGCTTTCTTT. As protein: CASSPQDSPNTEAFF.

This chain links TRBV9 with TRBJ2-2, with D hard to call. V lost 3 bases to trimming and J lost 4 bases, with 10 bases between them. Germline V gives CDR1 SGDLS, CDR2 YYNGEE. The CDR3 extends over 14 amino acids. CDR3 residues: CASSAYRTTGELFF. CDR3 nucleotide sequence: TGTGCCAGCAGCGCCTATCGAACCACCGGGGAGCTGTTTTTT. Drawing the rest from reference TRBV9 and TRBJ2-2, the complete variable domain is DSGVTQTPKHLITATGQRVTLRCSPRSGDLSVYWYQQSLDQGLQFLIQYYNGEERAKGNILERFSAQQFPDLHSELNLSSLELGDSALYFCASSAYRTTGELFFGEGSRLTVL.